The 14 T cell receptor beta chains below come from one sample, sequenced in a study of regulatory T cells in long-lasting Graves disease. The TCR beta library used iRepertoire HTBI primers with Arm-PCR amplification of CDR3. TCRdb re-derived calls from the multiplex PCR reads in MiXCR, one entry per CDR3 protein. The top ten hold over 7% of the sample, which has more than 450,000 distinct CDR3 sequences, 12% seen once. Documented time point: newly diagnosed GD, antithyroid drugs for less than 3 months. With RNA extracted from PBMCs as input, the TCR library was made. In addition, the sample was reused for a study of T cells in Graves' hyperthyroidism and ophthalmopathy.

Sequenced material: peripheral blood mononuclear cells (PBMCs), taken at new diagnosis, from a patient treated with antithyroid drugs. These receptor sequences come from a woman aged 25 to 39 with Graves disease.

In this sample, this clonotype turned up a few times. The rearrangement joins TRBV13 to TRBJ2-2, with D possibly TRBD2 on 5 matching bases. This CDR3 spans 16 amino acids. Germline V gene sequence: CDR1 PRHDT, CDR2 FYEKMQ (reference sequence). V was pared by 5 bases and J by 1 base, with 14 bases between. The CDR3 is CASSILGPRNTGELFF. CDR3 in DNA: TGTGCCAGCAGCATACTAGGACCTCGGAACACCGGGGAGCTGTTTTTT. The full variable domain, in which reference TRBV13 and TRBJ2-2 provide the parts outside the CDR3, is AAGVIQSPRHLIKEKRETATLKCYPIPRHDTVYWYQQGPGQDPQFLISFYEKMQSDKGSIPDRFSAQQFSDYHSELNMSSLELGDSALYFCASSILGPRNTGELFFGEGSRLTVL.

This chain uses TRBV18 with TRBJ2-6; D call uncertain. The CDR3 extends over 16 amino acids. Per the germline V gene, CDR1 is KGHSH and CDR2 is LQKENI. Trimming shortened V by 2 bases and J by 0 bases, and 8 bases separated the two germline ends. CDR3 sequence: CASSPSLSSGANVLTF. The CDR3 nucleotides read TGTGCCAGCTCACCAAGTCTCAGCTCTGGGGCCAACGTCCTGACTTTC.

This clonotype was detected ten times or more. A far larger clone is only one base removed, so a read error is likely. The chain recombines TRBV7-2 with TRBJ2-1; TRBD2 matches at 7 bases. Germline loops: CDR1 SGHTA, CDR2 FQGNSA. Trimming removed 1 base from V and 4 bases from J; junction bases left unmatched: 1. The CDR3 has 14 residues. As DNA, the CDR3 is TGTGCCAGCAGCTTAGGGACTAGGTACAATGAGCAGTTCTTC. Its protein product is CASSLGTRYNEQFF.

This clonotype was seen a few times. The genes are TRBV6-1 and TRBJ2-7; a weak D match, TRBD1 (6 bases). Trimming pared 7 bases from V and 4 bases from J, leaving 20 bases between. CDR3 size: 15 residues. Germline lookup yields CDR1 MNHNS and CDR2 SASEGT. The chain's CDR3 is CASILRQDPLYEQYF. CDR3 DNA sequence: TGTGCCAGCATTCTTCGACAGGACCCGCTTTACGAGCAGTACTTC.

The chain carries TRBV24-1 and TRBJ2-5; the D gene could be TRBD1 or TRBD2 (6 bases each). The germline gives CDR1 KGHDR, CDR2 SFDVKD. This CDR3 region has 14 residues. V lost 8 bases to trimming and J lost 2 bases, with 14 bases between them. DNA for the CDR3: TGTGCCACCATGGCCGGGGGCGGACAAGAGACCCAGTACTTC. Translating gives CATMAGGGQETQYF.

The J gene is TRBJ1-6, the V gene TRBV28; D remains ambiguous. V lost 5 bases to trimming and J lost 9 bases, with 5 bases between them. The CDR3 runs 11 residues. The V gene's germline CDR1 is MDHEN and CDR2 SYDVKM. The CDR3 DNA is TGTGCCAGCAGTCACGGTTCACCCCTCCACTTT. This encodes CASSHGSPLHF.

This clonotype was detected ten times or more. The chain carries TRBV11-2 and TRBJ2-5; either TRBD1 or TRBD2 may fit D (6 bases each). Trimming stripped 5 bases from V and 5 bases from J, with 18 bases between. Germline CDR1 reads SGHAT; CDR2 reads FQNNGV. CDR3 length: 15 residues. CDR3 residues: CASSPSGTQGETQYF. The CDR3 coding sequence is TGTGCCAGCAGCCCCTCCGGGACTCAGGGGGAGACCCAGTACTTC.

This clonotype came up many times. The chain links TRBV29-1 to TRBJ2-2; D is unresolved. This CDR3 region has 13 residues. The germline V gene encodes CDR1 SQVTM and CDR2 ANQGSEA. V was cut by 3 bases and J by 7 bases, with 12 bases left in between. CDR3 sequence (DNA): TGCAGCGTTGACTATCCTGGCGGCGGGGAGCTGTTTTTT. Translating gives CSVDYPGGGELFF.

This clonotype was detected a few times. The gene calls are TRBV5-1 and TRBJ1-4; the match to TRBD1 covers 8 bases. The CDR3 spans 15 residues. V gave up 3 bases and J gave up 2 bases; unmatched junction bases: 3. The germline CDR1 and CDR2 sequences are SGHRS and YFSETQ. The CDR3 DNA reads as TGCGCCAGCAGCTGGCAGGGGGCGACTAATGAAAAACTGTTTTTT. It is translated as CASSWQGATNEKLFF.

This clonotype has ten or more counts. The CDR3 DNA reads as TGTGCCAGCAGAAAACAGGGGAAATCTAACTATGGCTACACCTTC. Translating gives CASRKQGKSNYGYTF. The genes are TRBV6-1 and TRBJ1-2; 7 positions match TRBD1. The germline V gene encodes CDR1 MNHNS and CDR2 SASEGT. The CDR3 length is 15 residues. The trim removed 6 bases at V and 0 bases at J, leaving 7 bases unmatched.

There are many counts of this clonotype. This chain uses TRBV2 with TRBJ2-7; D ambiguous. The CDR3 is made up of 15 amino acids. CDR1 SNHLY and CDR2 FYNNEI come from the germline V gene. V gave up 6 bases and J gave up 2 bases, with 17 bases separating them. The CDR3 DNA follows: TGTGCCAGCAGGAAGGGCGGCGGAACCCCCTACGAGCAGTACTTC. This codes for CASRKGGGTPYEQYF.

V gene TRBV15 combines with J gene TRBJ2-1; 10 bases match TRBD2. The better agreement between TRBJ2-5 and the DNA end casts doubt on the J call. The CDR3 contains 13 residues. CDR1 is LNHNV and CDR2 is YYDKDF in the germline V gene (reference sequence). Here the CDR3 reads CATGGGLAETQYF. The DNA of the CDR3 is TGTGCCACGGGGGGGGGACTAGCGGAGACCCAGTACTTC.

This chain uses TRBV5-8 with TRBJ1-2, with D possibly being TRBD1 (5 bases). CDR1 and CDR2 from the germline V gene are SGHTS and YDEGEE. The CDR3 is 12 amino acids. V was cut by 3 bases and J by 6 bases, with 9 bases left in between. The CDR3 reads CASSWGTNGYTF. The CDR3 nucleotides are TGTGCCAGCAGCTGGGGGACGAATGGCTACACCTTC.

Regarding this clonotype: Possible read error: a much larger clone is one base away. The chain links TRBV24-1 to TRBJ2-5, with D perhaps TRBD1 or TRBD2 (5 bases each). The CDR3 has 16 amino acids. Germline CDR1 is KGHDR and CDR2 is SFDVKD. Trimming stripped 3 bases from V and 2 bases from J, with 15 bases between. Here the CDR3 reads CATSDPGRDQQETQYF. For the CDR3, the DNA is TGTGCCACCAGTGATCCCGGCAGGGACCAACAAGAGACCCAGTACTTC.